The 21 T cell receptor beta chains listed next were all sequenced from one sample in a study of cytomegalovirus exposure and HLA in healthy donors. 60 Vbeta and 13 Jbeta primers were used in PCR. Sequencing was performed with immunoSEQ multiplex PCR; in TCRdb, only in-frame clones are kept and a portion is missing. Among over 70,000 clones, 74% were seen once, and the ten largest hold 20% to 25%. The specimen sequenced was PBMCs. The receptors were sampled from a man aged 30 to 45 in good health and CMV-seropositive.

In its sample, this clone was seen a few times. The chain has TRBV6-1 and TRBJ2-1; 8 nucleotides match TRBD2. Losses at the gene ends were 3 bases for V and 8 bases for J; bases not matched to a gene: 9. The germline V gene encodes CDR1 MNHNS and CDR2 SASEGT. This CDR3 spans 15 amino acids. As DNA, the CDR3 is TGTGCCAGCAGTGATCTGGCGGGGGGCCGGGATGAGCAGTTCTTC. Residues: CASSDLAGGRDEQFF.

The chain has TRBV15 and TRBJ1-1; 8 bases fit TRBD1. The germline V gene has CDR1 LNHNV and CDR2 YYDKDF (reference sequence). The CDR3 is 15 amino acids. The V gene end was trimmed by 5 bases and the J gene end by 1 base; junction bases not matched to a gene: 6. The CDR3 coding sequence is TGTGCCACCAGCCTAGACAGGGGCCGGAACACTGAAGCTTTCTTT. Protein product: CATSLDRGRNTEAFF.

The chain employs TRBV25-1 and TRBJ1-2; 7 nucleotides align to TRBD1. The trim removed 4 bases at V and 4 bases at J, leaving 9 bases unmatched. CDR1 and CDR2 from the germline V gene are MGHDK and SYGVNS. The CDR3 contains 15 residues. CDR3 sequence: CASSGLDRVSYGYTF. CDR3 sequence (DNA): TGTGCCAGCAGTGGCTTAGACAGGGTTAGCTATGGCTACACCTTC.

The rearrangement uses TRBV11-2 and TRBJ2-6, with TRBD1 identical over 7 bases. V was clipped by 6 bases and J by 1 base; unmatched bases: 6. The CDR3 spans 16 residues. CDR1 SGHAT and CDR2 FQNNGV come from the germline V gene. The CDR3 sequence: CASSLTGRSGANVLTF. In nucleotides, the CDR3 is TGTGCCAGCAGTTTGACAGGGCGTTCTGGGGCCAACGTCCTGACTTTC.

The V call is TRBV2, the J call TRBJ1-1; D is unresolved. Germline-derived CDR1 and CDR2 are SNHLY and FYNNEI. This CDR3 has 14 amino acids. Trimming took 5 bases from V and 1 from J, leaving 11 bases between them. CDR3 region: CASSPPHRNTEAFF. The CDR3 DNA sequence: TGTGCCAGCAGTCCCCCCCACAGGAACACTGAAGCTTTCTTT. The entire variable domain, with the rest obtained from reference TRBV2 and TRBJ1-1, is as follows: EPEVTQTPSHQVTQMGQEVILRCVPISNHLYFYWYRQILGQKVEFLVSFYNNEISEKSEIFDDQFSVERPDGSNFTLKIRSTKLEDSAMYFCASSPPHRNTEAFFGQGTRLTVV.

The CDR3: CASSTDGPNTEAFF. The CDR3 nucleotides read TGCGCCAGCAGCACTGATGGGCCGAACACTGAAGCTTTCTTT. The chain uses TRBV5-1 and TRBJ1-1; no clear D. Germline V gives CDR1 SGHRS, CDR2 YFSETQ. This CDR3 is 14 amino acids long. Trimming removed 4 bases from V and 1 base from J, with 11 bases in between.

The chain carries TRBV5-1 and TRBJ1-1, with 11 positions matching TRBD1. The CDR3 is 16 residues long. The V gene end was trimmed by 0 bases and the J gene end by 8 bases; junction bases not matched to a gene: 9. Germline V CDR1 and CDR2: SGHRS, YFSETQ. In DNA form, the CDR3 reads TGCGCCAGCAGCTTGGGTGGGACAGGGGGGAGCACGGAAGCTTTCTTT. Translating it yields CASSLGGTGGSTEAFF. Full variable domain (outside the CDR3, taken from reference TRBV5-1 and TRBJ1-1): KAGVTQTPRYLIKTRGQQVTLSCSPISGHRSVSWYQQTPGQGLQFLFEYFSETQRNKGNFPGRFSGRQFSNSRSEMNVSTLELGDSALYLCASSLGGTGGSTEAFFGQGTRLTVV.

This clone has a handful of counts. The chain carries TRBV5-5 and TRBJ1-1; unclear D gene. The CDR3 covers 14 residues. CDR1 is SGHKS, CDR2 YYEKEE, per germline (reference sequence). The V gene lost 0 bases and the J gene lost 1 base, with 7 bases spanning the gap. The CDR3 loop reads CASSLGQENTEAFF. Here the CDR3 DNA reads TGTGCCAGCAGCTTGGGGCAGGAGAACACTGAAGCTTTCTTT.

The rearrangement links TRBV15 to TRBJ2-1; 11 bases fit TRBD2. The germline CDR1 and CDR2 sequences are LNHNV and YYDKDF (reference sequence). This CDR3 contains 16 residues. Losses at the gene ends were 2 bases for V and 4 bases for J; bases not matched to a gene: 4. CDR3 region: CATSRLLAGVYNEQFF. The CDR3 nucleotides are TGTGCCACCAGCAGACTACTAGCGGGGGTGTACAATGAGCAGTTCTTC.

The genes are TRBV30 and TRBJ1-1; 7 nucleotides align to TRBD1. CDR1 and CDR2 (germline): GTSNPN, SVGIG (reference sequence). V shed 2 bases and J 10 bases; nucleotides not matched to a gene: 10. The CDR3 covers 13 residues. CDR3 loop: CAWSRASTGAAFF. As DNA, the CDR3 is TGTGCCTGGAGTAGGGCCTCTACAGGGGCAGCTTTCTTT.

The chain is built from TRBV5-1 and TRBJ1-5; D is unresolved. Germline assignment: CDR1 SGHRS and CDR2 YFSETQ. The ends were cut back, 2 bases at V and 5 bases at J, with 11 bases in the middle. There are 14 residues in the CDR3. The CDR3 reads CASSFGGQDQPQHF. The CDR3 bases are TGCGCCAGCAGCTTTGGAGGGCAGGATCAGCCCCAGCATTTT. The full variable domain, its missing parts supplied by reference TRBV5-1 and TRBJ1-5, is KAGVTQTPRYLIKTRGQQVTLSCSPISGHRSVSWYQQTPGQGLQFLFEYFSETQRNKGNFPGRFSGRQFSNSRSEMNVSTLELGDSALYLCASSFGGQDQPQHFGDGTRLSIL.

To note about this clone: Other DNA variants within this sample encode the same CDR3. The DNA of the CDR3 is TGCGCCAGCAGCTTGGCCGACAGGGGTCAAGAGACCCAGTACTTC. Its protein is CASSLADRGQETQYF. This chain joins TRBV5-1 and TRBJ2-5; 8 bases match TRBD1. Germline CDR1 reads SGHRS; CDR2 reads YFSETQ. The length of the CDR3 is 15 residues. V shed 0 bases, J shed 2 bases, and the junction held 3 bases outside the gene matches.

The chain joins TRBV12-5 to TRBJ2-7; D is unresolved. The germline V gene has CDR1 LGHNT and CDR2 FRNRAP. This CDR3 spans 15 amino acids. V was clipped by 2 bases and J by 6 bases, with 17 bases between them. CDR3 sequence (DNA): TGTGCTAGTGGTTTGAACGGAGCGAGAGGCCGCGAGCAGTACTTC. Protein sequence: CASGLNGARGREQYF. Together with reference TRBV12-5 and TRBJ2-7, the CDR3 gives the full variable domain: DARVTQTPRHKVTEMGQEVTMRCQPILGHNTVFWYRQTMMQGLELLAYFRNRAPLDDSGMPKDRFSAEMPDATLATLKIQPSEPRDSAVYFCASGLNGARGREQYFGPGTRLTVT.

The rearrangement joins TRBV27 to TRBJ1-5, with 8 bases matching TRBD1. Trimming at V came to 5 bases and at J to 7 bases, leaving 13 bases not matched to a gene. The CDR3 spans 16 residues. Per germline, CDR1 MNHEY and CDR2 SMNVEV (reference sequence). The CDR3 sequence is CASSRVSGTGNQPQHF. CDR3 DNA: TGTGCCAGCAGTCGAGTGTCCGGGACAGGAAACCAGCCCCAGCATTTT.

The chain is built from TRBV4-1 and TRBJ2-3; D is undetermined. Germline loops: CDR1 MGHRA, CDR2 YSYEKL. Trimming left V 0 bases short and J 3 bases short, with 7 bases between. The CDR3 spans 14 residues. CDR3 in amino acids: CASSQDWATDTQYF. For the CDR3, the DNA is TGCGCCAGCAGCCAAGATTGGGCAACAGATACGCAGTATTTT.

In the case of this clone: A read error may produce the germline difference seen at one junction end. The chain combines TRBV19 with TRBJ1-5, with D perhaps TRBD1 (5 bases). The germline V gene has CDR1 LNHDA and CDR2 SQIVND (reference sequence). The CDR3 covers 13 residues. CDR3 DNA: TGTGCCAGTAGTAGGACGGACAATCAGCCCCAGAATTTT. This translates into CASSRTDNQPQNF.

This clone has a handful of counts. The chain combines TRBV4-2 with TRBJ2-1, with TRBD2 as a possible D gene (5 bases). Germline V gene data show CDR1 as LGHNA and CDR2 as YNFKEQ. V was shortened by 8 bases and J by 0 bases, with 14 bases between the two germline ends. The CDR3 consists of 15 residues. The CDR3: CASPQRWSSYNEQFF. DNA of the CDR3: TGTGCCAGCCCTCAGCGGTGGTCCTCCTACAATGAGCAGTTCTTC.

The rearrangement uses TRBV5-1 and TRBJ1-3; D not resolved. The CDR3 totals 15 residues. Per germline, CDR1 SGHRS and CDR2 YFSETQ. V was clipped by 0 bases and J by 4 bases, with 11 bases between them. The CDR3 sequence is CASSLDATSGNTIYF. CDR3 bases: TGCGCCAGCAGCTTGGATGCGACATCCGGAAACACCATATATTTT.

V usage is TRBV10-3 and J usage is TRBJ2-7; TRBD2 matches 10 bases. Germline V lookup: CDR1 ENHRY, CDR2 SYGVKD. This CDR3 spans 17 amino acids. V lost 4 bases to trimming and J lost 3 bases; unmatched junction nucleotides: 12. This CDR3 reads CAISGLAGANQLYEQYF. The CDR3 DNA is TGTGCCATCAGTGGCCTAGCGGGGGCCAACCAACTCTACGAGCAGTACTTC.

The chain combines TRBV7-9 with TRBJ1-4; no reliable D call. The CDR3 loop spans 14 amino acids. The germline gives CDR1 SEHNR, CDR2 FQNEAQ (reference sequence). V was pared by 0 bases and J by 8 bases, with 10 bases between. CDR3 sequence reads: CASSLALGREKLFF. The CDR3 DNA follows: TGTGCCAGCAGCTTAGCCCTAGGTCGAGAAAAACTGTTTTTT.

This clone appeared a single time. The V call is TRBV15, the J call TRBJ1-1, with D perhaps matching TRBD1 (5 bases). This CDR3 contains 13 residues. V gave up 6 bases and J gave up 1 base, with 9 bases separating them. Germline V gene lookup returns CDR1 LNHNV and CDR2 YYDKDF (reference sequence). The CDR3 sequence: CATRGHGNTEAFF. The CDR3 DNA reads TGTGCCACCAGGGGGCACGGGAACACTGAAGCTTTCTTT.